The 26 T cell receptor beta chains listed next were all sequenced from one sample in a study of T cells expressing NK-cell markers. One entry per CDR3 protein, without DNA, is what TCRdb gives after re-calling the 5' RACE reads. This sample's clone table lists 200,000 to 300,000 distinct CDR3 sequences. Sequencing was carried out using blood T cells: a sorted CD56 or NKG2C T cell subset, CD4+ or CD8+ T cells, or bulk PBMC T cells (not recorded which). Receptor source: a man between 18 and 35 years old in good health.

The chain's CDR3 is CASSLGPGRENIQYF. The V and J genes are TRBV7-7 and TRBJ2-4; the TRBD1 assignment by TCRdb is unverifiable without DNA. The V gene's germline CDR1 is SSHAT and CDR2 FNYEAQ (reference sequence). The CDR3 totals 15 residues.

This chain joins TRBV23-1 and TRBJ2-5. TRBV23-1 is an ORF, with its function uncertain. The CDR3 has 14 amino acids. The CDR3 sequence is CASSQELLEETQYF.

The chain combines TRBV10-2 with TRBJ1-6. The CDR3 runs to 15 residues. Germline V lookup: CDR1 WSHSY, CDR2 SAAADI. The CDR3 sequence is CASSEQFRIRSPLHF.

The V call is TRBV12-3 or TRBV12-4, the J call TRBJ2-5; checking the TCRdb D call of TRBD1 is not possible without DNA. The CDR3 extends over 12 amino acids. This chain's CDR3 is CASSPLMGTQYF.

This sequence joins TRBV12-3 or TRBV12-4 and TRBJ2-4; TCRdb proposes TRBD1, but this gene call is untestable without DNA. This CDR3 spans 15 amino acids. The CDR3 spells CASSTTGGGKNIQYF.

The rearrangement links TRBV6-5 to TRBJ2-5; the D call from TCRdb, TRBD1, cannot be confirmed without DNA. Germline V gene lookup returns CDR1 MNHEY and CDR2 SVGAGI. The CDR3 extends over 14 amino acids. The CDR3 protein is CASRPSPNQETQYF.

The chain recombines TRBV2 with TRBJ2-5; TCRdb calls TRBD1, which cannot be checked without DNA. CDR3 length equals 11 residues. Per germline, CDR1 SNHLY and CDR2 FYNNEI. The CDR3 loop reads CASSEEGGQYF.

V gene TRBV6-1 combines with J gene TRBJ1-2; TCRdb's assignment of TRBD1 cannot be checked, as there is no DNA. The germline V gene encodes CDR1 MNHNS and CDR2 SASEGT. This CDR3 has 14 amino acids. CDR3 sequence: CASTIPSGGLGYTF.

The CDR3 reads CASSPLVAPQHF. This sequence joins TRBV12-3 or TRBV12-4 and TRBJ1-5; as DNA is missing, the TRBD1 call by TCRdb cannot be tested. This CDR3 spans 12 amino acids.

The V gene is TRBV5-1, the J gene TRBJ2-3. The CDR3 has 12 residues. Germline assignment: CDR1 SGHRS and CDR2 YFSETQ. CDR3 protein: CASSGTTDTQYF.

This CDR3 is CASSTRQGVLLDTQYF. The chain has TRBV7-6 and TRBJ2-3; TCRdb selects TRBD1, and the lack of DNA leaves this call unchecked. The CDR3 is 16 amino acids. Germline V gene lookup returns CDR1 SGHVS and CDR2 FNYEAQ.

The rearrangement joins TRBV6-1 to TRBJ2-3; TCRdb returns TRBD1, unconfirmable since there is no DNA. The germline CDR1 and CDR2 sequences are MNHNS and SASEGT. The CDR3 sequence is 16 residues long. The CDR3 is CASSEAAGGSTDTQYF.

The chain combines TRBV12-3 or TRBV12-4 with TRBJ2-3; TCRdb calls TRBD1, which cannot be checked without DNA. The CDR3 extends over 14 amino acids. CDR3 residues: CAPQAPPSTDTQYF.

The V gene is TRBV20-1, the J gene TRBJ2-7; absent DNA, TCRdb's TRBD1 call cannot be checked. Germline V gives CDR1 DFQATT, CDR2 SNEGSKA (reference sequence). There are 12 residues in the CDR3. This CDR3 is CSASAQAYEQYF.

V is TRBV5-1 and J is TRBJ2-7. This CDR3 is 12 amino acids long. CDR1 is SGHRS, CDR2 YFSETQ, per germline. CDR3: CASSHRGDEQYF.

The chain links TRBV12-3 or TRBV12-4 to TRBJ1-2; checking the TCRdb D call of TRBD1 is not possible without DNA. The CDR3 runs 12 residues. Here the CDR3 reads CASSTRQVGYTF.

The V call is TRBV24-1, the J call TRBJ2-1; lacking DNA, the TRBD2 call made by TCRdb goes unchecked. The CDR3 covers 16 residues. Per the germline V gene, CDR1 is KGHDR and CDR2 is SFDVKD. CDR3 loop: CATSDPLAGGTWEQFF.

This sequence joins TRBV7-6 and TRBJ2-7. This CDR3 has 12 residues. The germline gives CDR1 SGHVS, CDR2 FNYEAQ. The CDR3 region is CASSGSSYEQYF.

The chain has TRBV20-1 and TRBJ2-1; TCRdb picks TRBD2, but there is no DNA to check that call. Germline assignment: CDR1 DFQATT and CDR2 SNEGSKA (reference sequence). CDR3 length: 15 residues. This CDR3 reads CSAKNPGLTHNEQFF.

V and J are TRBV6-5 and TRBJ1-6; TCRdb picks TRBD1, but there is no DNA to check that call. Germline assignment: CDR1 MNHEY and CDR2 SVGAGI. The CDR3 has 19 amino acids. The CDR3 reads CASSYSGQGRMSYNSPLHF.

The chain recombines TRBV7-8 with TRBJ1-2; the D call from TCRdb, TRBD1, cannot be confirmed without DNA. This CDR3 contains 15 residues. Germline loops: CDR1 SGHVS, CDR2 FQNEAQ. The CDR3 loop reads CASSYQGGADYGYTF.

The chain combines TRBV7-9 with TRBJ1-2; TCRdb gives TRBD1 as the D gene, but with no DNA this cannot be confirmed. CDR1 and CDR2 (germline): SEHNR, FQNEAQ (reference sequence). The CDR3 is 14 residues long. This CDR3 reads CASSASPAGYGYTF.

The J gene is TRBJ1-2, the V gene TRBV12-3 or TRBV12-4; TCRdb's D gene call, TRBD1, goes unchecked for lack of DNA. This CDR3 region has 13 residues. CDR3 loop: CASRRDRVGGYTF.

This chain links TRBV5-1 with TRBJ2-6. The CDR3 totals 16 residues. Germline V gives CDR1 SGHRS, CDR2 YFSETQ. The CDR3 reads CASSLATVSGANVLTF.

The gene calls are TRBV12-3 or TRBV12-4 and TRBJ2-7; TCRdb returns TRBD1, unconfirmable since there is no DNA. This CDR3 region has 14 residues. The CDR3 is CASSSDRVSYEQYF.

The V and J genes are TRBV5-1 and TRBJ1-1. CDR3 length equals 16 residues. CDR1 and CDR2 (germline): SGHRS, YFSETQ. The CDR3 region is CASSIGLPSLNTEAFF.